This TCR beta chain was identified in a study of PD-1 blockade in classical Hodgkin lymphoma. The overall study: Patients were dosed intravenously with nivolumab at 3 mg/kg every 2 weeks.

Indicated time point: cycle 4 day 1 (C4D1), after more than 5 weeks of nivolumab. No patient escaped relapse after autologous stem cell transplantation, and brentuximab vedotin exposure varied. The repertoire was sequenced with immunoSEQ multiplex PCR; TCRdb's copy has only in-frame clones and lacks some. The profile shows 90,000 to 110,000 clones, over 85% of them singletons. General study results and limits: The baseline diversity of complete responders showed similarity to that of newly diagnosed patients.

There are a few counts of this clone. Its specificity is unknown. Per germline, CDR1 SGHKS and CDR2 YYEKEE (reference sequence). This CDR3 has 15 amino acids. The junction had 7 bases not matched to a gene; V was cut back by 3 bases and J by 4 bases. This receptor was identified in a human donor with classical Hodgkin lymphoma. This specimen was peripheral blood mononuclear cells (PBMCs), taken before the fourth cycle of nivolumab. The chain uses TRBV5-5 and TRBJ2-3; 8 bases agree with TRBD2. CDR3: CASSSFTSGPDTQYF. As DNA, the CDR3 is TGTGCCAGCAGCTCCTTTACTAGCGGCCCAGATACGCAGTATTTT.